This T cell receptor beta chain was retrieved from a study of blood T cells in healthy people across ages. PCR was performed a second time for roughly 6 to 12 cycles using a sample-barcoded 5' primer and a J-beta primer mix. Each cDNA molecule carried a tag from a template-switch adaptor that contained 12 random nucleotides. Each CDR3 protein gets one entry after TCRdb re-called the 5' RACE reads with MiXCR. The sample lists almost 800,000 distinct CDR3 sequences, roughly 60% occurring once. CDR3 length: 13 amino acids. CDR1 and CDR2 from the germline V gene are DFQATT and SNEGSKA (reference sequence). Deletions cut 1 base from V and 4 bases from J, with 9 bases between. This clonotype was seen only a few times.

V gene TRBV20-1 combines with J gene TRBJ2-3; D might be TRBD1 (7 bases). The TCR sequence derives from a man younger than 45 in good health. The source material was blood. CDR3 protein: CSARGGTADTQYF. CDR3 coding DNA: TGCAGTGCTAGAGGCGGGACAGCAGATACGCAGTATTTT.